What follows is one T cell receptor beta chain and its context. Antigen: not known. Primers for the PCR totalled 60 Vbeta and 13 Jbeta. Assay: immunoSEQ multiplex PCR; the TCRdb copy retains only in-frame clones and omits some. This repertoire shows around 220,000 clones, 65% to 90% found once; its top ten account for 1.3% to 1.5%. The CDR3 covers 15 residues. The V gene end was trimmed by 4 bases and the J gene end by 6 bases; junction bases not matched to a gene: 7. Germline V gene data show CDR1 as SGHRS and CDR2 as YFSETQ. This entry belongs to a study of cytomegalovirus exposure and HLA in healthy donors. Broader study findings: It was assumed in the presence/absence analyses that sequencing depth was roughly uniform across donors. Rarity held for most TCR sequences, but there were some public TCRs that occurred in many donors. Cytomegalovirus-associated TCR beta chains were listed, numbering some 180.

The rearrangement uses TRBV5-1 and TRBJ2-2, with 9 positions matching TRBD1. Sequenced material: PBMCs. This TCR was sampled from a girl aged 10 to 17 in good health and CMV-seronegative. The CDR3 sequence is CASSPGQGVSGELFF. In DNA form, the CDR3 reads TGCGCCAGCAGCCCGGGACAGGGAGTGTCCGGGGAGCTGTTTTTT. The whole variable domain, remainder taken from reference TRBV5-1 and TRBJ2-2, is KAGVTQTPRYLIKTRGQQVTLSCSPISGHRSVSWYQQTPGQGLQFLFEYFSETQRNKGNFPGRFSGRQFSNSRSEMNVSTLELGDSALYLCASSPGQGVSGELFFGEGSRLTVL.